This T cell receptor (beta chain) is drawn from a study of identical twins. V was shortened by 0 bases and J by 0 bases, with 9 bases between the two germline ends. The germline V gene encodes CDR1 SGHKS and CDR2 YYEKEE (reference sequence). The CDR3 runs to 15 residues. Each CDR3 protein is one row after TCRdb ran MiXCR on the 5' RACE reads. The sample carries 1.5 million or so distinct CDR3 sequences, less than 35% recorded once. The sample consisted of cord blood. This rearrangement joins TRBV5-5 to TRBJ1-1; no reliable D call. This clonotype originated in a newborn girl in good health. CDR3 bases: TGTGCCAGCAGCTTGGTAGCCCCGATGAACACTGAAGCTTTCTTT. It encodes CASSLVAPMNTEAFF.